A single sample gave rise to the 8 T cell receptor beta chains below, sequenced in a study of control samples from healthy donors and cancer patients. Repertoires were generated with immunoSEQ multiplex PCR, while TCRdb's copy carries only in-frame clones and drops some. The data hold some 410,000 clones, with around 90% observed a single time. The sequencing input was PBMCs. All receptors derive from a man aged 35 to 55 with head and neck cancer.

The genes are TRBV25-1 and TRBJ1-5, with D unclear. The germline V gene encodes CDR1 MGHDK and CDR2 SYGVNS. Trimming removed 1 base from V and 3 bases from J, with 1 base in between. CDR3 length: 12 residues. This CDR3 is CASSESNQPQHF. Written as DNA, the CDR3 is TGTGCCAGCAGTGAATCCAATCAGCCCCAGCATTTT.

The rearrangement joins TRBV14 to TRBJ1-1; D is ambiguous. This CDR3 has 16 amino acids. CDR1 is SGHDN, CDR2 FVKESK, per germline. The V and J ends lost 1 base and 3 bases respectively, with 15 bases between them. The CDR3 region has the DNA TGTGCCAGCAGCCAAGTAAGTGCTTGGGAGGACACTGAAGCTTTCTTT. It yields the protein CASSQVSAWEDTEAFF.

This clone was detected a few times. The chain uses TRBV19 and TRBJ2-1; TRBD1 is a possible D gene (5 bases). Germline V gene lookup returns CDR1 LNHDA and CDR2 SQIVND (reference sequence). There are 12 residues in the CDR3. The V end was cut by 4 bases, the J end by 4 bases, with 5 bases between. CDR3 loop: CASSRQYNEQFF. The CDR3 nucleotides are TGTGCCAGTAGTAGACAGTACAATGAGCAGTTCTTC.

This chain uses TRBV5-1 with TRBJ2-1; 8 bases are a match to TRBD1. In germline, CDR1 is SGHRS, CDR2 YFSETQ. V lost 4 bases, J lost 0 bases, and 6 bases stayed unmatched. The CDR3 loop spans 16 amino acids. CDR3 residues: CASSHDRGNSYNEQFF. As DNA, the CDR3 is TGCGCCAGCAGCCATGACAGGGGAAACTCCTACAATGAGCAGTTCTTC.

CDR3 sequence reads: CASSFRAVGEKLFF. The CDR3 region has the DNA TGTGCCAGCAGTTTTCGGGCAGTCGGTGAAAAACTGTTTTTT. The chain uses TRBV28 and TRBJ1-4; no reliable D call. The germline V gene has CDR1 MDHEN and CDR2 SYDVKM. This CDR3 region has 14 residues. V shed 3 bases and J shed 7 bases, with 12 bases lying between them.

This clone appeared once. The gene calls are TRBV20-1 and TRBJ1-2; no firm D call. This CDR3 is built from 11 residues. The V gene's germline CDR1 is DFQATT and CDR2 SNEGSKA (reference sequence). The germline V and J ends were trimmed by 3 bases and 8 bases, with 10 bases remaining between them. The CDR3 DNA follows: TGCAGTGCTAGTGGACTCGGGGGCTACACCTTC. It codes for CSASGLGGYTF.

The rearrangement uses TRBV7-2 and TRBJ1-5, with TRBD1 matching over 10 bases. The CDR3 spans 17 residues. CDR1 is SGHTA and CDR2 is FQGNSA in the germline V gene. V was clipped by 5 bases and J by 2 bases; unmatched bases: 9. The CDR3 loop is CASSPQGGTGGNQPQHF. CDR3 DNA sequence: TGTGCCAGCAGCCCCCAGGGGGGGACAGGGGGCAATCAGCCCCAGCATTTT.

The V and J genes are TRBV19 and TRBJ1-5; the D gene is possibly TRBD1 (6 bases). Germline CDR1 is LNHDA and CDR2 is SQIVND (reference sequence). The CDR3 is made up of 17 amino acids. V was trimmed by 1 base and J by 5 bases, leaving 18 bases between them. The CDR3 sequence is CASSIGKTGSEYQPQHF. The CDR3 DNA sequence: TGTGCCAGTAGTATAGGGAAAACAGGGTCGGAATATCAGCCCCAGCATTTT. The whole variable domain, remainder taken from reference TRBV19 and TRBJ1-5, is DGGITQSPKYLFRKEGQNVTLSCEQNLNHDAMYWYRQDPGQGLRLIYYSQIVNDFQKGDIAEGYSVSREKKESFPLTVTSAQKNPTAFYLCASSIGKTGSEYQPQHFGDGTRLSIL.